This T cell receptor beta chain originates from a study of shared clonotypes between healthy human individuals. Study background: Donors had three CD4 naive, three CD4 memory, two CD8 naive and one CD8 memory plate apiece. The study, taken as a whole, reports: The sole specimen, blood, was sampled, and tissue repertoires likely differ.

Naive CD4+ cells were CD45RA-selected; the remaining cells were memory. CDR3 length: 15 amino acids. CDR1 and CDR2 (germline): MNHNY, SVGAGI (reference sequence). V shed 2 bases, J shed 2 bases, and the junction held 4 bases outside the gene matches. For this clone: Its cognate antigen is unknown.

The method was immunoSEQ multiplex PCR; TCRdb's version includes in-frame clones alone and lacks a portion of them. The sample carries about 2 million clones, roughly 94% recorded once. The rearrangement links TRBV6-6 to TRBJ2-7; the match to TRBD1 covers 9 bases. The sequenced material came from naive CD4+ T cells sorted from blood. Subset of the sample: CD45RA+ positively selected. This sequence originates from a man in his late teens or twenties in good health. CDR3 sequence: CASSYGTGLTYEQYF. The CDR3 coding sequence is TGTGCCAGCAGTTACGGGACAGGGCTAACCTACGAGCAGTACTTC.